One and the same sample provided the 22 T cell receptor beta chains below, sequenced in a study of shared clonotypes between healthy human individuals. The data were produced by immunoSEQ multiplex PCR, yet TCRdb's version contains in-frame clones alone and is incomplete. The repertoire has about 530,000 clones, 75% to 80% of them found once; the top ten carry roughly an eighth. Sequences were obtained from PBMCs. These receptors were taken from a middle-aged woman in good health. Some clones in this sample may be carry-over from other donors' samples.

This rearrangement joins TRBV15 to TRBJ2-2; D unclear. The CDR3 consists of 17 residues. Trimming shortened V by 0 bases and J by 2 bases, and 13 bases separated the two germline ends. The germline V gene encodes CDR1 LNHNV and CDR2 YYDKDF (reference sequence). The CDR3 spells CATSRDFSRRNTGELFF. In DNA, the CDR3 is TGTGCCACCAGCAGAGATTTCTCCAGGAGAAACACCGGGGAGCTGTTTTTT.

The chain employs TRBV5-1 and TRBJ1-3, with TRBD1 matching over 7 bases. Germline values: CDR1 SGHRS, CDR2 YFSETQ. Trimming removed 6 bases from V and 0 bases from J; junction bases left unmatched: 6. This CDR3 is 15 amino acids long. The CDR3 loop is CASMTGPFSGNTIYF. CDR3 DNA sequence: TGCGCCAGCATGACAGGGCCCTTCTCTGGAAACACCATATATTTT. Together with reference TRBV5-1 and TRBJ1-3, the CDR3 gives the full variable domain: KAGVTQTPRYLIKTRGQQVTLSCSPISGHRSVSWYQQTPGQGLQFLFEYFSETQRNKGNFPGRFSGRQFSNSRSEMNVSTLELGDSALYLCASMTGPFSGNTIYFGEGSWLTVV.

The chain recombines TRBV5-1 with TRBJ1-2, with a weak D call TRBD1 (6 bases). V lost 0 bases, J lost 7 bases, and 22 bases lay in between. The CDR3 has 17 amino acids. Germline V gene data show CDR1 as SGHRS and CDR2 as YFSETQ. The CDR3, as DNA: TGCGCCAGCAGCTTGGATCCCCAGGGGTCGAGAAGTAGTGGCTACACCTTC. It is translated as CASSLDPQGSRSSGYTF. Drawing the rest from reference TRBV5-1 and TRBJ1-2, the complete variable domain is KAGVTQTPRYLIKTRGQQVTLSCSPISGHRSVSWYQQTPGQGLQFLFEYFSETQRNKGNFPGRFSGRQFSNSRSEMNVSTLELGDSALYLCASSLDPQGSRSSGYTFGSGTRLTVV.

The chain is built from TRBV27 and TRBJ2-5; D remains unclear. CDR1 is MNHEY and CDR2 is SMNVEV in the germline V gene (reference sequence). This CDR3 is built from 12 residues. Trimming left V 4 bases short and J 2 bases short, with 5 bases between. As DNA, the CDR3 is TGTGCCAGCAGTTCCCTGCAAGAGACCCAGTACTTC. Translation gives CASSSLQETQYF.

CDR3 in amino acids: CAVRPLTRDTQYF. The CDR3 DNA reads as TGTGCCGTCCGCCCCCTAACTCGAGATACGCAGTATTTT. V gene TRBV10-3 combines with J gene TRBJ2-3; D unclear. This CDR3 is built from 13 residues. Germline CDR1 is ENHRY and CDR2 is SYGVKD. The V gene lost 11 bases and the J gene lost 5 bases, with 17 bases spanning the gap.

This clone is a singleton in its sample. This chain uses TRBV18 with TRBJ1-1, with 9 bases fitting TRBD1. The germline CDR1 and CDR2 sequences are KGHSH and LQKENI. The CDR3 loop spans 14 amino acids. V shed 5 bases and J 3 bases; nucleotides not matched to a gene: 4. CDR3 nucleotide sequence: TGTGCCAGCTCATCCCGGACAGGGGACACTGAAGCTTTCTTT. Translated: CASSSRTGDTEAFF.

CDR3 coding DNA: TGTGCCAGCAGCTTAGCCTCTAACATGAACACTGAAGCTTTCTTT. Amino acid sequence: CASSLASNMNTEAFF. This chain connects TRBV7-8 to TRBJ1-1; D gene unclear. The CDR3 loop spans 15 amino acids. From germline, CDR1 is SGHVS and CDR2 FQNEAQ. The V gene lost 0 bases and the J gene lost 0 bases, with 8 bases spanning the gap.

The chain employs TRBV29-1 and TRBJ2-7; 14 positions agree with TRBD2. This CDR3 is 13 amino acids long. V shed 5 bases and J 6 bases; nucleotides not matched to a gene: 3. The germline CDR1 and CDR2 sequences are SQVTM and ANQGSEA. The CDR3 here is CSVPGLAGAEQYF. CDR3 nucleotide sequence: TGCAGCGTTCCGGGACTAGCGGGAGCCGAGCAGTACTTC.

The gene calls are TRBV6-5 and TRBJ2-5; 7 bases align to TRBD1. The CDR3 spans 14 residues. V lost 1 base, J lost 11 bases, and 10 bases stayed unmatched. CDR1 and CDR2 from the germline V gene are MNHEY and SVGAGI. The CDR3 loop is CASSYYKTGQQQYF. In nucleotides, the CDR3 is TGTGCCAGCAGTTACTATAAGACGGGACAGCAGCAGTACTTC.

CDR3 loop: CASSPSGTSTDTQYF. The DNA of the CDR3 is TGTGCCAGCAGCCCTAGCGGGACGAGCACAGATACGCAGTATTTT. The chain employs TRBV7-8 and TRBJ2-3; 9 positions match TRBD2. The germline V gene encodes CDR1 SGHVS and CDR2 FQNEAQ. J gave up 0 bases and V 5 bases, and 3 bases lay outside the gene matches. This CDR3 has 15 amino acids.

This clone was counted a few times. The chain combines TRBV6-1 with TRBJ2-7; 9 bases line up with TRBD1. The CDR3 runs to 16 residues. The V gene's germline CDR1 is MNHNS and CDR2 SASEGT. V gave up 3 bases and J gave up 0 bases; unmatched junction bases: 6. The CDR3, as DNA: TGTGCCAGCAGTGACCTGGGGACAGGGAGCTCCTACGAGCAGTACTTC. Translated, it gives CASSDLGTGSSYEQYF.

This clone showed up just once. CDR3 coding DNA: TGTGCCATCACACCGGGACTCCCACAGGCTACAGAGCAGTTCTTC. It yields the protein CAITPGLPQATEQFF. The J gene is TRBJ2-1, the V gene TRBV10-3; maybe TRBD2 (6 bases). Germline CDR1 ENHRY, CDR2 SYGVKD. This CDR3 spans 15 amino acids. V was clipped by 7 bases and J by 10 bases, with 23 bases between them.

This clone was detected a few times. V is TRBV4-1 and J is TRBJ2-1; D unclear. The CDR3 has 16 residues. V lost 1 base and J 0 bases, leaving 10 bases between the germline ends. Germline CDR1 MGHRA, CDR2 YSYEKL. The CDR3 DNA follows: TGCGCCAGCAGCCAAGGCCCGGAAAGCTCCTACAATGAGCAGTTCTTC. This sequence encodes CASSQGPESSYNEQFF.

This clone was seen a few times. This chain connects TRBV7-2 to TRBJ1-5, with D perhaps TRBD1 (5 bases). V was shortened by 5 bases and J by 0 bases, with 17 bases between the two germline ends. This CDR3 is 17 amino acids long. Germline V gene lookup returns CDR1 SGHTA and CDR2 FQGNSA. The chain's CDR3 is CASSGPGTGYSNQPQHF. CDR3 bases: TGTGCCAGCAGCGGCCCCGGGACGGGATATAGCAATCAGCCCCAGCATTTT.

This clone was counted a single time. The gene calls are TRBV28 and TRBJ1-4; 8 bases are shared with TRBD1. Trimming took 5 bases from V and 3 from J; bases not matched to a gene: 2. CDR3 length: 14 amino acids. CDR1 MDHEN and CDR2 SYDVKM come from the germline V gene. CDR3 region: CASSKTGANEKLFF. As DNA, the CDR3 is TGTGCCAGCAGTAAGACAGGGGCTAATGAAAAACTGTTTTTT.

J is TRBJ2-3 and V is TRBV19, with 8 bases matching TRBD2. The CDR3 loop spans 15 amino acids. CDR1 is LNHDA and CDR2 is SQIVND in the germline V gene (reference sequence). Trimming at V came to 6 bases and at J to 1 base, leaving 6 bases not matched to a gene. Here the CDR3 reads CASRNPAGGTDTQYF. Written as DNA, the CDR3 is TGTGCCAGTAGGAACCCAGCGGGAGGCACAGATACGCAGTATTTT.

The table lists this clone with a few counts. The J gene is TRBJ2-7, the V gene TRBV28; TRBD1 aligns across 9 bases. V was pared by 7 bases and J by 2 bases, with 6 bases of the junction left unmatched. The CDR3 runs 14 residues. CDR1 is MDHEN, CDR2 SYDVKM, per germline. CDR3 DNA: TGTGCCAGCAAAGTTGGGACAGGGACCTACGAGCAGTACTTC. Protein sequence: CASKVGTGTYEQYF.

The CDR3 is CASTQPSGLRTGELFF. The CDR3 DNA reads TGCGCCAGCACCCAACCCTCCGGGCTTCGCACCGGGGAGCTGTTTTTT. The gene calls are TRBV5-1 and TRBJ2-2; the D is unclear. V lost 6 bases and J lost 4, with 19 bases in between. This CDR3 is 16 amino acids long. Per germline, CDR1 SGHRS and CDR2 YFSETQ.

The rearrangement uses TRBV11-2 and TRBJ2-1, with 14 bases lining up with TRBD2. The V and J ends lost 3 bases and 6 bases, in that order; junction bases with no gene match: 13. From germline, CDR1 is SGHAT and CDR2 FQNNGV. The CDR3 totals 19 residues. The CDR3 reads CASSFFRTSGRFSGNEQFF. CDR3 DNA: TGTGCCAGCAGCTTTTTTCGGACTAGCGGGAGGTTCTCGGGCAATGAGCAGTTCTTC.

The V and J genes are TRBV9 and TRBJ2-1, with D unresolved. The CDR3 runs to 14 residues. Germline-derived CDR1 and CDR2 are SGDLS and YYNGEE. Deletions cut 4 bases from V and 10 bases from J, with 18 bases between. The CDR3 DNA is TGTGCCAGCAGCAGCGCGACCCGTTTCGACGAGCAGTTCTTC. Translation gives CASSSATRFDEQFF.

The CDR3 sequence: CASSVGQETQYF. In nucleotides, the CDR3 is TGTGCCAGCAGTGTGGGTCAAGAGACCCAGTACTTC. This sequence joins TRBV2 and TRBJ2-5; D is unresolved. CDR3 length equals 12 residues. Per germline, CDR1 SNHLY and CDR2 FYNNEI. Trimming took off 4 bases at V and 2 bases at J, with 5 bases between the two ends.

The chain employs TRBV18 and TRBJ2-6, with D possibly matching TRBD1 (5 bases). Per the germline V gene, CDR1 is KGHSH and CDR2 is LQKENI. The CDR3 is 15 amino acids. V shed 0 bases and J shed 2 bases, with 5 bases lying between them. For the CDR3, the DNA is TGTGCCAGCTCACCACCAGGGGCTGGGGCCAACGTCCTGACTTTC. It yields the protein CASSPPGAGANVLTF.